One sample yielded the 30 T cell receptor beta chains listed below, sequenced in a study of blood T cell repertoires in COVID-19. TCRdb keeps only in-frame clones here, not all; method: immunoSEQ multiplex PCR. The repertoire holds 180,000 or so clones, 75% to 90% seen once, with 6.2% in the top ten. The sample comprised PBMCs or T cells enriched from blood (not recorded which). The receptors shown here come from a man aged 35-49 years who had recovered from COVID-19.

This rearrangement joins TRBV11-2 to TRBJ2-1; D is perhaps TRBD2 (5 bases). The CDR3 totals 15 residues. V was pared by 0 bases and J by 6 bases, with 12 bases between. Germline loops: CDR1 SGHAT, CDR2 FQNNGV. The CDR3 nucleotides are TGTGCCAGCAGCTTAGACGGCGGGCGCCGCAATGAGCAGTTCTTC. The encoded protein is CASSLDGGRRNEQFF.

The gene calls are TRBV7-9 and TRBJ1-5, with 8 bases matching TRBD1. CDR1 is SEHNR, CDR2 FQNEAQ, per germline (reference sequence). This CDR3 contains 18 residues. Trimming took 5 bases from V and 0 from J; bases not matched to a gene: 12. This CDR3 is CASSPGQGHPYSNQPQHF. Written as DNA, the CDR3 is TGTGCCAGCAGCCCCGGACAGGGCCACCCGTATAGCAATCAGCCCCAGCATTTT.

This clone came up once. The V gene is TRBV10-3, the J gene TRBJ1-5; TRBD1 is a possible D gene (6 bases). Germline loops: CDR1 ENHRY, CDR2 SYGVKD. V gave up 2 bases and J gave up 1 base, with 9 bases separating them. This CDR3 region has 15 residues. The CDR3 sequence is CAISEVGTSNQPQHF. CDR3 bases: TGTGCCATCAGTGAGGTAGGGACAAGCAATCAGCCCCAGCATTTT.

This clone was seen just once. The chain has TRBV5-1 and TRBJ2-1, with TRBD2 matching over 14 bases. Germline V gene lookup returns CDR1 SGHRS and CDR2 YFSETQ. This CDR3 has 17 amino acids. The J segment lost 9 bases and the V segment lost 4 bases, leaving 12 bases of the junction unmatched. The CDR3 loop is CASSPKGLAGGIGEQFF. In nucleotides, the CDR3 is TGCGCCAGCAGCCCGAAAGGACTAGCGGGAGGTATAGGTGAGCAGTTCTTC.

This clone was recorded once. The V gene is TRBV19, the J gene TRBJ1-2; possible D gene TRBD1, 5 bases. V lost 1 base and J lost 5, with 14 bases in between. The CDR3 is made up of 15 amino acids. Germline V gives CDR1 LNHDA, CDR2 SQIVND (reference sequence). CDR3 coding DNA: TGTGCCAGTAGTATAGGCCTCGGGGGTCGGTATGGCTACACCTTC. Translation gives CASSIGLGGRYGYTF.

CDR3 bases: TGTGCCAGTAGCCGACAGGGAATATACACAGATACGCAGTATTTT. The encoded protein is CASSRQGIYTDTQYF. This sequence joins TRBV19 and TRBJ2-3; 7 bases agree with TRBD1. The CDR3 has 15 residues. CDR1 and CDR2 (germline): LNHDA, SQIVND (reference sequence). V shed 6 bases and J 2 bases; nucleotides not matched to a gene: 8.

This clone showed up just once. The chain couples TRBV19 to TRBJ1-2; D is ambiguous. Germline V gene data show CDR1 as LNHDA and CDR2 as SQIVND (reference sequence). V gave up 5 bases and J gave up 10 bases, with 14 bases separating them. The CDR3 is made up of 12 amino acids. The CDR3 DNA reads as TGTGCCAGTAGTCTCGTCGGGGAAGCCTACACCTTC. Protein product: CASSLVGEAYTF.

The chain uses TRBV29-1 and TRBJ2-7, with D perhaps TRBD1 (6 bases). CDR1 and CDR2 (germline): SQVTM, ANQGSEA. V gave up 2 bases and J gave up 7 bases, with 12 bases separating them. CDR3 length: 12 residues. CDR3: CSVEWGPYEQYF. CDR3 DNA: TGCAGCGTTGAATGGGGGCCTTATGAGCAGTACTTC.

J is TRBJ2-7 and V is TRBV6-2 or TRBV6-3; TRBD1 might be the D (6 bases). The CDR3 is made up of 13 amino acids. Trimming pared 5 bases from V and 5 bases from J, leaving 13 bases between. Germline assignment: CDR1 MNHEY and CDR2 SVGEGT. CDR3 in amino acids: CASSGSGQHEQYF. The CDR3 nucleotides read TGTGCCAGCAGTGGATCAGGACAGCACGAGCAGTACTTC.

The CDR3 region is CASSEGGGSPLHF. Here the CDR3 DNA reads TGTGCCAGCAGCGAGGGGGGGGGCTCACCCCTCCACTTT. This chain connects TRBV9 to TRBJ1-6, with TRBD1 as a possible D gene (6 bases). The CDR3 runs 13 residues. Trimming took 3 bases from V and 10 from J, leaving 11 bases between them. Germline CDR1 SGDLS, CDR2 YYNGEE.

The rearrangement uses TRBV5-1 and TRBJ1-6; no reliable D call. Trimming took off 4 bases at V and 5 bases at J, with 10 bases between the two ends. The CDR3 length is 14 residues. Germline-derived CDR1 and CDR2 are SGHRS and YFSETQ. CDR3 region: CASSPRQDNSPLHF. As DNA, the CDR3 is TGCGCCAGCAGCCCTCGACAAGATAATTCACCCCTCCACTTT.

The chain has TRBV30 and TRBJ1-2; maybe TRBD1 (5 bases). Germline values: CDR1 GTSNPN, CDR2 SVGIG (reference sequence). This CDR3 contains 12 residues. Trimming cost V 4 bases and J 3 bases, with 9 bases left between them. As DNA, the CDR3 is TGTGCCTGGACAAACAGGTACTATGGCTACACCTTC. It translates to CAWTNRYYGYTF.

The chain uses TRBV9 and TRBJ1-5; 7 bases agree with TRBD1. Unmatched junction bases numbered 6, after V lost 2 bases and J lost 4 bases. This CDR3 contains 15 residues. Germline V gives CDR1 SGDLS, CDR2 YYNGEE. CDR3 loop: CASSVGTAFNQPQHF. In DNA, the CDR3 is TGTGCCAGCAGCGTGGGGACAGCGTTTAATCAGCCCCAGCATTTT.

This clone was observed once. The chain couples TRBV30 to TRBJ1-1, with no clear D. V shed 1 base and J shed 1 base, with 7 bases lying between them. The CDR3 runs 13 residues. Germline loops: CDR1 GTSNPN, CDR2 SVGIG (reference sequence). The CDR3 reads CAWSARKNTEAFF. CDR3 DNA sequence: TGTGCCTGGAGTGCGCGAAAGAACACTGAAGCTTTCTTT.

CDR3 loop: CASSQGAGPDEQYF. In DNA form, the CDR3 reads TGTGCCAGCAGCCAAGGTGCAGGGCCGGACGAGCAGTACTTC. The J gene is TRBJ2-7, the V gene TRBV3-1 (or the pseudogene TRBV3-2); D is possibly TRBD1 (5 bases). Germline CDR1 LGHDT, CDR2 YNNKEL (reference sequence). The CDR3 totals 14 residues. The V and J ends lost 1 base and 5 bases respectively, with 12 bases between them.

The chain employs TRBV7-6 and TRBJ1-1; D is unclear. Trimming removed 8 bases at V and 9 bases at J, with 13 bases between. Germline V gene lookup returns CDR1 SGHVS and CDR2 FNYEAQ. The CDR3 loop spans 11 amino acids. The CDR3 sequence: CASERAGKAFF. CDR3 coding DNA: TGTGCCAGCGAAAGGGCGGGAAAAGCTTTCTTT.

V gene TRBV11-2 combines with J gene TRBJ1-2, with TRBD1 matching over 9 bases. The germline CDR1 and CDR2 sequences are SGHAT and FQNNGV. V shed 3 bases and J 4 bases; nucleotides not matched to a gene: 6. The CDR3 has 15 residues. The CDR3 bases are TGTGCCAGCAGCTTGGGGGACAGGGAAGTCTATGGCTACACCTTC. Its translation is CASSLGDREVYGYTF.

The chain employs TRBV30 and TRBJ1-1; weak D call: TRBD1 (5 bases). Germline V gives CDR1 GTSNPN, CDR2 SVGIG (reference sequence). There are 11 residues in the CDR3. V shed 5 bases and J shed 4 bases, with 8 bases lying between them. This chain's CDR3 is CAWGGGTEAFF. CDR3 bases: TGTGCCTGGGGCGGGGGCACTGAAGCTTTCTTT.

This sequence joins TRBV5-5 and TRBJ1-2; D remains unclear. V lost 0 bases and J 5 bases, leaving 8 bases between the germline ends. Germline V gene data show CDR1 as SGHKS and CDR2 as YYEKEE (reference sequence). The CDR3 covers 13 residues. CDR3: CASSLGATYGYTF. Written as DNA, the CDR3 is TGTGCCAGCAGCTTGGGGGCTACGTATGGCTACACCTTC.

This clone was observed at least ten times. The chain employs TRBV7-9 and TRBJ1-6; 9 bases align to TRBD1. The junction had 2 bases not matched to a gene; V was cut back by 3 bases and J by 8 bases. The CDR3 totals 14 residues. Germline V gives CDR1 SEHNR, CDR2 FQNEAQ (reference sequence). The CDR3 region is CASSLDRGDSPLHF. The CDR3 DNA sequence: TGTGCCAGCAGCTTGGACAGGGGAGATTCACCCCTCCACTTT.

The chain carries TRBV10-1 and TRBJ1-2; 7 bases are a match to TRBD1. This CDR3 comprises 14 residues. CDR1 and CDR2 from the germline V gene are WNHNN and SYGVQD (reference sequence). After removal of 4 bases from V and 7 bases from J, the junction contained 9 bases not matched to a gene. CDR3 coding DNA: TGCGCCAGCAGTGCCGATTCCCAGGGGGTTGGCTACACCTTC. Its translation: CASSADSQGVGYTF.

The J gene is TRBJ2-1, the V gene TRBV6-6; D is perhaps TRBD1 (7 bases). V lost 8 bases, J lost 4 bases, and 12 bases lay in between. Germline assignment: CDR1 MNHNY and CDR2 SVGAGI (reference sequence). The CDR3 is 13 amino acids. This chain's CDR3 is CASGGTAYNEQFF. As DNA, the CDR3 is TGTGCCAGCGGCGGGACAGCTTACAATGAGCAGTTCTTC.

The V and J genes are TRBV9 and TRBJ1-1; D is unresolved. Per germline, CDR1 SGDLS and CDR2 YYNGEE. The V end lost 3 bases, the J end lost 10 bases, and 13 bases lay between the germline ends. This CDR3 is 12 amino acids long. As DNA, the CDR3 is TGTGCCAGCAGCGCAGGTGAAAGCGGAGCTTTCTTT. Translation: CASSAGESGAFF.

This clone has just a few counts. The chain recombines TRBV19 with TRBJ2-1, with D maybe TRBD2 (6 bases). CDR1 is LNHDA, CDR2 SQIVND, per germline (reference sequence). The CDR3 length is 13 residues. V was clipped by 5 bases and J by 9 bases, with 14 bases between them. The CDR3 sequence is CASSGTGVGEQFF. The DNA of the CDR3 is TGTGCCAGTAGTGGGACGGGAGTGGGTGAGCAGTTCTTC.

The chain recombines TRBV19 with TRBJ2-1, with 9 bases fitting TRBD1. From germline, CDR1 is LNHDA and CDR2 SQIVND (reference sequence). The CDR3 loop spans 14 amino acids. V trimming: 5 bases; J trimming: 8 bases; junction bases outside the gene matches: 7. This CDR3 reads CASSLGTGRYEQFF. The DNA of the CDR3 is TGTGCCAGTAGTCTAGGGACAGGGAGGTATGAGCAGTTCTTC. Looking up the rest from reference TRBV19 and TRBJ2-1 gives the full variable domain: DGGITQSPKYLFRKEGQNVTLSCEQNLNHDAMYWYRQDPGQGLRLIYYSQIVNDFQKGDIAEGYSVSREKKESFPLTVTSAQKNPTAFYLCASSLGTGRYEQFFGPGTRLTVL.

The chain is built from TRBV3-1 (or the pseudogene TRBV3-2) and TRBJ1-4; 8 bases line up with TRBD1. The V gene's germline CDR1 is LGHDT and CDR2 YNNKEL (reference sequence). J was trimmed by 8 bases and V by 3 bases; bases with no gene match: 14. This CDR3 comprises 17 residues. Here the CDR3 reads CASSHGQGFPQMEKLFF. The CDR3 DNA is TGTGCCAGCAGCCACGGACAGGGATTCCCCCAGATGGAAAAACTGTTTTTT.

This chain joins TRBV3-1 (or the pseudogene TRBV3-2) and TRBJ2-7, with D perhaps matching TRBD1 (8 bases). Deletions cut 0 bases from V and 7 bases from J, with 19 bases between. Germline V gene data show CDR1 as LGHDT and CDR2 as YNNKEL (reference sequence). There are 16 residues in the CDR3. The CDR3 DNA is TGTGCCAGCAGCCAAGATGGCGGACAGGGACTACGTGAGCAGTACTTC. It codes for CASSQDGGQGLREQYF.

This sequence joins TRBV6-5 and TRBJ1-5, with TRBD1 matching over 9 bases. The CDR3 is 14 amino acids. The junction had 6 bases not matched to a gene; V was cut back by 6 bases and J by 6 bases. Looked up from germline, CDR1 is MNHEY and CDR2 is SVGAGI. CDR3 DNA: TGTGCCAGCAGAGACACACAGGGGGCTCAGCCCCAGCATTTT. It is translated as CASRDTQGAQPQHF.

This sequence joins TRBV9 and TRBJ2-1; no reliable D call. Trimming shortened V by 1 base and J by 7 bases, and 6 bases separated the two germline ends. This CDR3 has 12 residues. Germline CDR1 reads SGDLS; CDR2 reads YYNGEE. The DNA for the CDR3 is TGTGCCAGCAGCGTACAGTTTAATGAGCAGTTCTTC. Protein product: CASSVQFNEQFF.

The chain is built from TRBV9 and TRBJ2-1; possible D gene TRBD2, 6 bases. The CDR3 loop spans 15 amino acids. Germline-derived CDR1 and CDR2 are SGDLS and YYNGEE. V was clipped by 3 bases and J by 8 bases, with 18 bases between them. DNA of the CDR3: TGTGCCAGCAGCGCCCCGACTAGTAAGGGCGATGAGCAGTTCTTC. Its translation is CASSAPTSKGDEQFF.